The clone carrying this T cell receptor (beta chain) has more than one count but fewer than ten. Its antigen is as yet unknown. This CDR3 has 12 amino acids. CDR1 and CDR2 (germline): SGHRS, YFSETQ. V was shortened by 4 bases and J by 8 bases, with 12 bases between the two germline ends. Libraries were made from TCR beta cDNA, and they carried unique molecular identifiers. T cells numbering 1 to 10 million yielded some 500,000 cDNA molecules. In TCRdb, the PCR reads were re-called with MiXCR into one record per CDR3 protein. The data show 650,000 to 850,000 distinct CDR3 sequences, approximately 50% seen once. This record comes from a study of post-analysis software for immune sequencing data. Whole-study context: Disease courses included relapsing-remitting, secondary progressive and progressive-relapsing multiple sclerosis.

Findings and limits, study-wide: About 5 TRBV segments were more frequent in patients than controls; TRBV5-6, TRBV5-1 and TRBV20-1 belonged to this group. Relative to controls, patients with multiple sclerosis showed significantly lower normalized Chao1 diversity.

This sequence joins TRBV5-1 and TRBJ1-2; no clear D gene. Material: blood. The sequence was collected from a girl under 18 with multiple sclerosis. This CDR3 is CASSETLGGYTF. CDR3 DNA sequence: TGCGCCAGCAGCGAAACCCTGGGCGGCTACACCTTC. Full variable domain (rest looked up from reference TRBV5-1 and TRBJ1-2): KAGVTQTPRYLIKTRGQQVTLSCSPISGHRSVSWYQQTPGQGLQFLFEYFSETQRNKGNFPGRFSGRQFSNSRSEMNVSTLELGDSALYLCASSETLGGYTFGSGTRLTVV.